This T cell receptor beta chain comes out of a study of Graves' ophthalmopathy and Graves' hyperthyroidism. The TCR beta CDR3 regions underwent amplification from RNA transcripts. The first-round RT-PCR employed HTBI primers together with the Qiagen OneStep RT-PCR kit. A multiplex PCR was then performed as the second round. From the multiplex PCR reads, TCRdb called clonotypes with MiXCR, one entry per CDR3 protein. The table records about 500,000 distinct CDR3 sequences, under 40% of them present only once. This clonotype was counted ten times or more. The source material was peripheral blood or thyroid tissue (not recorded which). This receptor was taken from an adult man with Graves' hyperthyroidism.

Here the CDR3 DNA reads TGTGCCAGCAGCGTAGGAGGGCGCCTCTCTGGGGCCAACGTCCTGACTTTC. Protein: CASSVGGRLSGANVLTF. This rearrangement joins TRBV9 to TRBJ2-6; tentatively, D is TRBD2 (5 bases). The ends were cut back, 0 bases at V and 0 bases at J, with 10 bases in the middle. Germline V lookup: CDR1 SGDLS, CDR2 YYNGEE. This CDR3 spans 17 amino acids. Based on the CDR3 plus reference TRBV9 and TRBJ2-6, the full variable domain is DSGVTQTPKHLITATGQRVTLRCSPRSGDLSVYWYQQSLDQGLQFLIQYYNGEERAKGNILERFSAQQFPDLHSELNLSSLELGDSALYFCASSVGGRLSGANVLTFGAGSRLTVL.